Below, one TCR beta chain is given with its context. The data were taken from a study of technical replicates of blood from several donors. TCRdb's copy holds only in-frame clones and misses some; the assay was immunoSEQ multiplex PCR. The sample holds over 65,000 clones, roughly 98% seen once. The sequence was collected from a human donor in good health. The specimen was T cells isolated from PBMCs.

Written as DNA, the CDR3 is TGTGCCAGCAGTTTAAACAGAATTAACTATGGCTACACCTTC. The encoded protein is CASSLNRINYGYTF. The V call is TRBV27, the J call TRBJ1-2, with D unclear. The CDR3 runs 14 residues. V was shortened by 2 bases and J by 1 base, with 8 bases between the two germline ends. CDR1 MNHEY and CDR2 SMNVEV come from the germline V gene (reference sequence).